Sequencing of this T cell receptor (beta chain) was carried out in a study of CXCR3-negative and CXCR3-positive naive CD8 T cells. Broader study findings: It was found that naive subsets had comparable surface CD5, and TCR strength was inferred from TRB CDR3 properties.

CDR1 and CDR2 from the germline V gene are SGHDT and YYEEEE. CDR3 length: 13 residues. Each TRB cDNA library was prepared by 5' RACE (with UMI labels). From the 5' RACE reads, TCRdb lists one entry per CDR3 protein and no DNA. The repertoire table contains over 45,000 distinct CDR3 sequences. For this clonotype: What it recognizes is unknown.

The chain links TRBV5-6 to TRBJ1-1; the TCRdb call, TRBD1, lacks DNA for checking. The clonotype was recovered from a human donor in good health. Some clones in this sample may be carry-over from other donors' samples. The specimen was naive CXCR3- CD8+ T cells from blood. Regarding subset: CD45RO-CCR7+CD27+CD95- naive CD8+ T cells lacking CXCR3 (TNR3-). This CDR3 is CASCCGTNTEAFF.